A selection of T cell receptor beta chains follows, all from one sample in a study of cytomegalovirus exposure and HLA in healthy donors. Clones were read by immunoSEQ multiplex PCR, and TCRdb kept only the in-frame ones, dropping some. The sample holds 220,000 or so clones; 65% to 85% are singletons and the top ten take over 12%. Sequencing used PBMCs. These receptors all stem from a woman in her thirties in good health and CMV-seropositive. CDR3s include the opening cysteine and the closing phenylalanine or tryptophan. Each record gives: D gene, J gene, V gene, CDR3 protein, CDR3 DNA. D genes are given only for firm matches.

d_call: TRBD1; j_call: TRBJ1-1; v_call: TRBV5-1; cdr3_aa: CASSSGQGAYTEAFF; cdr3_nt: TGCGCCAGCAGCTCGGGACAGGGGGCGTACACTGAAGCTTTCTTT
d_call: TRBD1; j_call: TRBJ2-7; v_call: TRBV29-1; cdr3_aa: CSGLGQGRYEQYF; cdr3_nt: TGCAGCGGACTGGGACAGGGGAGATACGAGCAGTACTTC
d_call: .; j_call: TRBJ1-2; v_call: TRBV30; cdr3_aa: CAWSGSITGSYYGYTF; cdr3_nt: TGTGCCTGGAGTGGAAGTATAACCGGGAGCTACTATGGCTACACCTTC
d_call: .; j_call: TRBJ2-2; v_call: TRBV4-3; cdr3_aa: CASSQTNTGELFF; cdr3_nt: TGCGCCAGCAGCCAAACGAACACCGGGGAGCTGTTTTTT
d_call: .; j_call: TRBJ2-7; v_call: TRBV10-3; cdr3_aa: CAISEPTRGYEQYF; cdr3_nt: TGTGCCATCAGTGAGCCCACCAGGGGCTACGAGCAGTACTTC
d_call: .; j_call: TRBJ2-7; v_call: TRBV7-6; cdr3_aa: CASSPGARNEQYF; cdr3_nt: TGTGCCAGCAGCCCCGGGGCGCGTAACGAGCAGTACTTC
d_call: .; j_call: TRBJ2-7; v_call: TRBV18; cdr3_aa: CASSPLFGGENEQYF; cdr3_nt: TGTGCCAGCTCACCATTGTTCGGGGGCGAGAACGAGCAGTACTTC
d_call: .; j_call: TRBJ2-1; v_call: TRBV2; cdr3_aa: CARQLGSYNEQFF; cdr3_nt: TGTGCCAGACAACTTGGGTCCTACAATGAGCAGTTCTTC
d_call: TRBD1; j_call: TRBJ1-1; v_call: TRBV30; cdr3_aa: CAWSPGQGFAFF; cdr3_nt: TGTGCCTGGAGTCCGGGACAGGGGTTTGCTTTCTTT
d_call: TRBD2; j_call: TRBJ2-7; v_call: TRBV19; cdr3_aa: CASSIVAGPYEQYF; cdr3_nt: TGTGCCAGTAGTATAGTAGCGGGGCCCTACGAGCAGTACTTC
d_call: TRBD1; j_call: TRBJ2-2; v_call: TRBV29-1; cdr3_aa: CSAGTAAGELFF; cdr3_nt: TGCAGCGCCGGGACAGCGGCCGGGGAGCTGTTTTTT
d_call: TRBD1; j_call: TRBJ1-2; v_call: TRBV25-1; cdr3_aa: CASSEMGDRIGGYTF; cdr3_nt: TGTGCCAGCAGTGAAATGGGGGACAGAATTGGAGGCTACACCTTC
d_call: .; j_call: TRBJ1-2; v_call: TRBV28; cdr3_aa: CASSLLTGGYTF; cdr3_nt: TGTGCCAGCAGTTTATTGACAGGAGGCTACACCTTC